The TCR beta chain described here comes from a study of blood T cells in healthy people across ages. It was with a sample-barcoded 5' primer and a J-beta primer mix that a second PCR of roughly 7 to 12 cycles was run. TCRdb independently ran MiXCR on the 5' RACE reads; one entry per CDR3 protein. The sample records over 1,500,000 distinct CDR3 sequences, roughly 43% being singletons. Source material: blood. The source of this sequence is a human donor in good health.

CDR3 sequence (DNA): TGCGCCAGCAGCATTTCCCCTATGCCCGGAGGACTAGAGACCCAGTACTTC. This translates into CASSISPMPGGLETQYF. This chain links TRBV5-1 with TRBJ2-5, with D possibly being TRBD2 (5 bases). The CDR3 extends over 17 amino acids. The germline gives CDR1 SGHRS, CDR2 YFSETQ. The V gene lost 4 bases and the J gene lost 4 bases, with 23 bases spanning the gap.